This entry is about one T cell receptor beta chain. What it recognizes is unknown. This entry belongs to a study of T cell repertoires in cytomegalovirus infection. Trimming took 0 bases from V and 0 from J, leaving 6 bases between them. Germline V lookup: CDR1 LNHDA, CDR2 SQIVND (reference sequence). The CDR3 is 15 residues long. Study-wide results and limits: Clonotypes of TCR beta that were HLA-C-restricted and CMV-specific dominated the ex vivo response.

TCRdb ran MiXCR on the reads and lists one entry per CDR3 protein. This repertoire shows some 920,000 distinct CDR3 sequences, around 29% found once; its top ten account for more than 13%. The clonotype originates from a human donor in good health (CMV status not recorded). Some clones in this sample may be carry-over from other donors' samples. The chain uses TRBV19 and TRBJ1-5, with D unresolved. The sequencing used cultured CD8+ T cells from PBMCs, collected from culture after CMV antigen stimulation. CDR3 bases: TGTGCCAGTAGTATAGATCTCTATAGCAATCAGCCCCAGCATTTT. Translated, it gives CASSIDLYSNQPQHF.